Presented here are 20 T cell receptor beta chains from one specimen sequenced in a study of T cell responses to AZD1222 COVID-19 vaccine. The data were produced by immunoSEQ multiplex PCR, yet TCRdb's version contains in-frame clones alone and is incomplete. The sample comprises 65,000 to 75,000 clones, 80% to 85% of which are singletons, and roughly 20% rests with the top ten. Sample: peripheral blood, taken on day 0 of AZD1222 vaccination. The receptors shown here come from an adult in good health.

The V and J genes are TRBV4-3 and TRBJ2-2; D is uncertain. The germline V gene has CDR1 LGHNA and CDR2 YSLEER. Trimming took 0 bases from V and 7 from J, leaving 12 bases between them. The CDR3 covers 15 residues. CDR3 DNA sequence: TGCGCCAGCAGCCAAGAAACACAGTATGACGGGGAGCTGTTTTTT. Amino acids: CASSQETQYDGELFF.

The chain combines TRBV4-2 with TRBJ2-7; D possibly corresponds to TRBD2 (6 bases). Trimming cost V 4 bases and J 7 bases, with 17 bases left between them. The CDR3 consists of 14 residues. Germline loops: CDR1 LGHNA, CDR2 YNFKEQ. Written as DNA, the CDR3 is TGTGCCAGCAGCCGGCGAGGACTATCTCGTGAGCAGTACTTC. Its protein is CASSRRGLSREQYF.

There are a few counts of this clone. The CDR3 spells CASSPGRINYGYTF. In nucleotides, the CDR3 is TGCGCCAGCAGCCCGGGACGGATTAACTATGGCTACACCTTC. This rearrangement joins TRBV5-1 to TRBJ1-2, with D possibly matching TRBD1 (5 bases). Germline CDR1 SGHRS, CDR2 YFSETQ. V lost 4 bases and J lost 1, with 11 bases in between. CDR3 length: 14 amino acids.

The chain links TRBV6-2 or TRBV6-3 to TRBJ1-2; 9 bases line up with TRBD1. The CDR3 totals 14 residues. The germline gives CDR1 MNHEY, CDR2 SVGEGT. The trim removed 6 bases at V and 6 bases at J, leaving 8 bases unmatched. The CDR3 DNA reads TGTGCCAGCAGCCGGGACAGGGTTGGTAATGGCTACACCTTC. Translated: CASSRDRVGNGYTF.

This clone has a single count. This chain uses TRBV6-4 with TRBJ2-6; D gene unclear. This CDR3 spans 18 amino acids. Trimming left V 3 bases short and J 4 bases short, with 19 bases between. Looked up from germline, CDR1 is MRHNA and CDR2 is SNTAGT. CDR3 sequence (DNA): TGTGCCAGCAGTGAAACGATTTCCTCCCCGGCGGGGGCCAACGTCCTGACTTTC. Translation gives CASSETISSPAGANVLTF.

V usage is TRBV19 and J usage is TRBJ1-4; 7 nucleotides align to TRBD1. The CDR3 spans 15 residues. The V gene's germline CDR1 is LNHDA and CDR2 SQIVND (reference sequence). Trimming at V came to 4 bases and at J to 0 bases, leaving 2 bases not matched to a gene. CDR3: CASSTDRATNEKLFF. The CDR3 DNA is TGTGCCAGTAGTACCGACAGGGCAACTAATGAAAAACTGTTTTTT. The full variable domain, its missing parts supplied by reference TRBV19 and TRBJ1-4, is DGGITQSPKYLFRKEGQNVTLSCEQNLNHDAMYWYRQDPGQGLRLIYYSQIVNDFQKGDIAEGYSVSREKKESFPLTVTSAQKNPTAFYLCASSTDRATNEKLFFGSGTQLSVL.

The V and J genes are TRBV28 and TRBJ1-2; D uncertain. The V end lost 8 bases, the J end lost 1 base, and 17 bases lay between the germline ends. The length of the CDR3 is 15 residues. The germline CDR1 and CDR2 sequences are MDHEN and SYDVKM. In nucleotides, the CDR3 is TGTGCCAGCCGAGTACGGGAGGGAATTAACTATGGCTACACCTTC. This encodes CASRVREGINYGYTF.

Comments on this clone: Mismatch with germline at one junction end may stem from a read error. The chain links TRBV7-7 to TRBJ2-7; a possible D gene is TRBD1 (6 bases). The CDR3 has 13 amino acids. Germline V gene sequence: CDR1 SSHAT, CDR2 FNYEAQ (reference sequence). CDR3 DNA: TGTGCTAGCAGCTTAGCACAGGGATCCGAGCAGTACTTC. Its protein is CASSLAQGSEQYF.

J is TRBJ2-1 and V is TRBV18, with 9 bases lining up with TRBD2. Trimming cost V 1 base and J 10 bases; bases outside gene matches: 5. Germline CDR1 is KGHSH and CDR2 is LQKENI. The CDR3 is made up of 14 amino acids. The CDR3 coding sequence is TGTGCCAGCTCACCACTCTCAACTAGCGGGGAGCAGTTCTTC. Encoded protein: CASSPLSTSGEQFF. Variable domain in full (rest from reference TRBV18 and TRBJ2-1): NAGVMQNPRHLVRRRGQEARLRCSPMKGHSHVYWYRQLPEEGLKFMVYLQKENIIDESGMPKERFSAEFPKEGPSILRIQQVVRGDSAAYFCASSPLSTSGEQFFGPGTRLTVL.

The J gene is TRBJ2-3, the V gene TRBV6-5; unclear D gene. The CDR3 sequence is 12 residues long. CDR1 is MNHEY, CDR2 SVGAGI, per germline. The V end was cut by 6 bases, the J end by 10 bases, with 14 bases between. The CDR3 DNA reads as TGTGCCAGCAGAGAGTCAAGTCGGTCGCAGTATTTT. As protein: CASRESSRSQYF.

The chain carries TRBV7-2 and TRBJ2-7; 7 bases are a match to TRBD2. This CDR3 has 17 residues. Germline V lookup: CDR1 SGHTA, CDR2 FQGNSA. J gave up 0 bases and V 1 base, and 9 bases lay outside the gene matches. The CDR3 DNA follows: TGTGCCAGCAGCTTAGACCCCTCTAGCGGAAGCTCCTACGAGCAGTACTTC. Amino acid sequence: CASSLDPSSGSSYEQYF. The full variable domain, in which reference TRBV7-2 and TRBJ2-7 provide the parts outside the CDR3, is GAGVSQSPSNKVTEKGKDVELRCDPISGHTALYWYRQSLGQGLEFLIYFQGNSAPDKSGLPSDRFSAERTGGSVSTLTIQRTQQEDSAVYLCASSLDPSSGSSYEQYFGPGTRLTVT.

CDR3 residues: CASSGNRDRAGTNEKLFF. CDR3 coding DNA: TGCGCCAGCAGTGGGAACCGGGACAGGGCTGGGACTAATGAAAAACTGTTTTTT. This chain joins TRBV10-1 and TRBJ1-4; 9 bases agree with TRBD1. The trim removed 4 bases at V and 2 bases at J, leaving 11 bases unmatched. Germline V gene data show CDR1 as WNHNN and CDR2 as SYGVQD (reference sequence). This CDR3 comprises 18 residues.

The rearrangement links TRBV27 to TRBJ1-6; 8 bases agree with TRBD1. Germline V gene sequence: CDR1 MNHEY, CDR2 SMNVEV (reference sequence). This CDR3 spans 13 amino acids. With V trimmed by 5 bases and J by 14 bases, 8 bases remained unmatched. The CDR3 sequence is CASSPGGVMTLHF. DNA for the CDR3: TGTGCCAGCAGTCCAGGGGGCGTAATGACCCTCCACTTT.

The V call is TRBV24-1, the J call TRBJ2-1; D possibly corresponds to TRBD1 (7 bases). V lost 10 bases to trimming and J lost 6 bases, with 15 bases between them. The CDR3 has 13 amino acids. Germline V gene lookup returns CDR1 KGHDR and CDR2 SFDVKD. The CDR3 reads CATKHQGGNEQFF. The CDR3 DNA reads TGTGCCACGAAACATCAGGGGGGCAATGAGCAGTTCTTC.

The chain recombines TRBV19 with TRBJ2-1; 7 bases align to TRBD1. J was trimmed by 1 base and V by 3 bases; bases with no gene match: 3. This CDR3 is 15 amino acids long. Germline V gene sequence: CDR1 LNHDA, CDR2 SQIVND (reference sequence). DNA of the CDR3: TGTGCCAGTAGTATGGGGGACAGATCCTACAATGAGCAGTTCTTC. Encoded protein: CASSMGDRSYNEQFF.

The V call is TRBV3-1 (or the pseudogene TRBV3-2), the J call TRBJ2-7; 10 nucleotides agree with TRBD2. The J segment lost 5 bases and the V segment lost 2 bases, leaving 12 bases of the junction unmatched. CDR1 LGHDT and CDR2 YNNKEL come from the germline V gene (reference sequence). This CDR3 has 17 amino acids. CDR3 bases: TGTGCCAGCAGCCAATTTAGTCTAGCGGGGGCGATTAACGAGCAGTACTTC. This encodes CASSQFSLAGAINEQYF.

This chain connects TRBV30 to TRBJ2-2, with D tentatively TRBD1 or TRBD2 (5 bases each). This CDR3 has 14 residues. Between the trimmed V and J ends, which lost 7 bases and 0 bases, there was a span of 12 bases. CDR1 and CDR2 from the germline V gene are GTSNPN and SVGIG (reference sequence). This chain's CDR3 is CASGTRTNTGELFF. CDR3 nucleotide sequence: TGTGCCTCAGGGACGAGAACGAACACCGGGGAGCTGTTTTTT. Based on the CDR3 plus reference TRBV30 and TRBJ2-2, the full variable domain is SQTIHQWPATLVQPVGSPLSLECTVEGTSNPNLYWYRQAAGRGLQLLFYSVGIGQISSEVPQNLSASRPQDRQFILSSKKLLLSDSGFYLCASGTRTNTGELFFGEGSRLTVL.

V and J are TRBV6-2 or TRBV6-3 and TRBJ1-5; maybe TRBD1 (5 bases). Trimming stripped 8 bases from V and 5 bases from J, with 16 bases between. Germline V gives CDR1 MNHEY, CDR2 SVGEGT. The CDR3 length is 14 residues. The CDR3, as DNA: TGTGCCAGCGGCCGACGGGTGGGACATCAGCCCCAGCATTTT. It yields the protein CASGRRVGHQPQHF.

The chain uses TRBV7-9 and TRBJ2-3; 15 bases match TRBD2. The CDR3 is made up of 15 amino acids. V shed 4 bases, J shed 4 bases, and the junction held 0 bases outside the gene matches. Germline CDR1 and CDR2: SEHNR and FQNEAQ (reference sequence). The chain's CDR3 is CASSWTSGRADTQYF. In DNA form, the CDR3 reads TGTGCCAGCAGCTGGACTAGCGGGAGGGCAGATACGCAGTATTTT.

V gene TRBV7-3 combines with J gene TRBJ2-2; 10 positions agree with TRBD2. Germline V gives CDR1 SGHTA, CDR2 FQGTGA. Unmatched junction bases numbered 5, after V lost 4 bases and J lost 6 bases. The CDR3 covers 15 residues. The CDR3 region has the DNA TGTGCCAGCAGCTCAGGGACTAGCGCGGCCGGGGAGCTGTTTTTT. This encodes CASSSGTSAAGELFF.